The 14 T cell receptor beta chains reported below all come from one sample, sequenced in a study of technical replicates of blood from a few donors. TCRdb's copy holds only in-frame clones and misses some; the assay was immunoSEQ multiplex PCR. The data contain roughly 85,000 clones, approximately 95% of them singletons. The sequenced material came from T cells isolated from PBMCs. The receptors were gathered from a human donor in good health.

CDR3 nucleotides: TGCGCCAGCAGCTATATCCAGACTAGCGGAGCCTACGAGCAGTACTTC. This encodes CASSYIQTSGAYEQYF. This chain links TRBV5-1 with TRBJ2-7, with 9 bases fitting TRBD2. Germline trimming cut 3 bases from V and 2 bases from J; bases unmatched to any gene: 9. From germline, CDR1 is SGHRS and CDR2 YFSETQ. The CDR3 spans 16 residues.

V is TRBV6-1 and J is TRBJ2-2; D is perhaps TRBD2 (6 bases). CDR1 is MNHNS and CDR2 is SASEGT in the germline V gene. V was clipped by 6 bases and J by 6 bases, with 11 bases between them. The length of the CDR3 is 13 residues. In nucleotides, the CDR3 is TGTGCCAGCAGCCTGGGGGGAGCCGGGGAGCTGTTTTTT. Amino acid sequence: CASSLGGAGELFF.

The chain combines TRBV5-6 with TRBJ1-2; no clear D gene. Trimming cost V 0 bases and J 8 bases, with 5 bases left between them. The CDR3 totals 11 residues. Germline loops: CDR1 SGHDT, CDR2 YYEEEE. Here the CDR3 reads CASSLVSGYTF. CDR3 coding DNA: TGTGCCAGCAGCTTGGTAAGCGGCTACACCTTC.

This sequence joins TRBV6-4 and TRBJ2-3; TRBD1 matches 8 bases. Germline trimming cut 0 bases from V and 0 bases from J; bases unmatched to any gene: 2. The CDR3 loop spans 16 amino acids. Germline CDR1 reads MRHNA; CDR2 reads SNTAGT. CDR3 in amino acids: CASSDSNRGSTDTQYF. DNA of the CDR3: TGTGCCAGCAGTGACTCGAACAGGGGGAGCACAGATACGCAGTATTTT.

CDR3 DNA sequence: TGTGCCAGCACCCCCGGGACTAGCCACGCCTACGAGCAGTACTTC. It yields the protein CASTPGTSHAYEQYF. This rearrangement joins TRBV28 to TRBJ2-7; TRBD2 matches at 9 bases. V lost 7 bases, J lost 2 bases, and 9 bases stayed unmatched. Germline CDR1 is MDHEN and CDR2 is SYDVKM. This CDR3 comprises 15 residues.

V usage is TRBV6-1 and J usage is TRBJ1-1; D may be TRBD1 (5 bases). Germline assignment: CDR1 MNHNS and CDR2 SASEGT. The CDR3 is made up of 13 amino acids. V was trimmed by 5 bases and J by 8 bases, leaving 15 bases between them. In nucleotides, the CDR3 is TGTGCCAGCAGTCTACAGGTCTACTTGGAAGCTTTCTTT. It specifies CASSLQVYLEAFF.

The table lists this clone with a few counts. The genes are TRBV11-2 and TRBJ1-6; D not resolved. Germline loops: CDR1 SGHAT, CDR2 FQNNGV. CDR3 length equals 12 residues. The V gene lost 2 bases and the J gene lost 9 bases, with 5 bases spanning the gap. CDR3 residues: CASSLSRSPLHF. The CDR3 DNA sequence: TGTGCCAGCAGCTTATCTCGTTCACCCCTCCACTTT.

The rearrangement uses TRBV27 and TRBJ1-5; no clear D. The V end was cut by 0 bases, the J end by 0 bases, with 9 bases between. The CDR3 covers 16 residues. The germline CDR1 and CDR2 sequences are MNHEY and SMNVEV (reference sequence). CDR3 residues: CASSLSMSDSNQPQHF. CDR3 in DNA: TGTGCCAGCAGTTTATCCATGTCAGATAGCAATCAGCCCCAGCATTTT.

The chain uses TRBV4-1 and TRBJ2-1, with a possible D match to TRBD2 (5 bases). The CDR3 is made up of 14 amino acids. Trimming stripped 0 bases from V and 8 bases from J, with 11 bases between. CDR1 is MGHRA and CDR2 is YSYEKL in the germline V gene. CDR3 sequence: CASSQDPLADEQFF. The CDR3 nucleotides are TGCGCCAGCAGCCAAGACCCGCTAGCAGATGAGCAGTTCTTC.

V usage is TRBV5-1 and J usage is TRBJ1-2, with D uncertain. Germline V gene data show CDR1 as SGHRS and CDR2 as YFSETQ. The CDR3 has 12 amino acids. Between the trimmed V and J ends, which lost 0 bases and 4 bases, there was a span of 4 bases. In DNA form, the CDR3 reads TGCGCCAGCAGCTTGGCGTTCTATGGCTACACCTTC. It encodes CASSLAFYGYTF.

DNA of the CDR3: TGTGCCAGCAGGCCGGGACAGTTGGGCTCTGGAAACACCATATATTTT. Protein: CASRPGQLGSGNTIYF. V is TRBV7-2 and J is TRBJ1-3; TRBD1 matches 7 bases. The germline CDR1 and CDR2 sequences are SGHTA and FQGNSA. The CDR3 is made up of 16 amino acids. V gave up 6 bases and J gave up 0 bases; unmatched junction bases: 8.

V and J are TRBV28 and TRBJ2-1; 13 positions match TRBD2. The V and J ends lost 4 bases and 8 bases, in that order; junction bases with no gene match: 5. CDR3 length: 15 amino acids. CDR1 is MDHEN and CDR2 is SYDVKM in the germline V gene. CDR3 loop: CASSSTSGRVYEQFF. CDR3 nucleotides: TGTGCCAGCAGTTCAACTAGCGGGAGGGTCTATGAGCAGTTCTTC.

V and J are TRBV28 and TRBJ1-1, with 8 bases aligning to TRBD1. The V gene's germline CDR1 is MDHEN and CDR2 SYDVKM. J was trimmed by 3 bases and V by 9 bases; bases with no gene match: 6. The CDR3 totals 13 residues. The CDR3 is CASVRGHDTEAFF. CDR3 DNA: TGTGCCAGTGTCAGGGGGCATGACACTGAAGCTTTCTTT.

Written as DNA, the CDR3 is TGTGCCAGAGGTTTTGGGCGGGAGAGGGCACGAGAGCAGTTCTTC. It encodes CARGFGRERAREQFF. The rearrangement uses TRBV19 and TRBJ2-1; the match to TRBD2 covers 7 bases. The V segment lost 9 bases and the J segment 10 bases; nucleotides outside the gene matches: 18. There are 15 residues in the CDR3. The germline CDR1 and CDR2 sequences are LNHDA and SQIVND (reference sequence).